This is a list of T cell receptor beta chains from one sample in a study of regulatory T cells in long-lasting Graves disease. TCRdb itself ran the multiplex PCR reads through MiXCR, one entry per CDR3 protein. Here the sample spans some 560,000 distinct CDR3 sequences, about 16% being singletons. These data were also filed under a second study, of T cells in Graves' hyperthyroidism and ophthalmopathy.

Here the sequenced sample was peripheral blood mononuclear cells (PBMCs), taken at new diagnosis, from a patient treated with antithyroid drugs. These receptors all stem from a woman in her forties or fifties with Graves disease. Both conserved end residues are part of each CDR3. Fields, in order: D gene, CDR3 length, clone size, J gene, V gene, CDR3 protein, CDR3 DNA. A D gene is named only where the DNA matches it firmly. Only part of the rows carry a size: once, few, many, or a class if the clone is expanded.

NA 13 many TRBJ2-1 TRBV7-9 CASTPTTYNEQFF TGTGCCAGCACCCCTACAACCTACAATGAGCAGTTCTTC
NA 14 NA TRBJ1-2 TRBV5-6 CASSLTGRTYGYTF TGTGCCAGCAGCTTGACGGGAAGAACCTATGGCTACACCTTC
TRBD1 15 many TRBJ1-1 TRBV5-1 CASSGGQGFGTEAFF TGCGCCAGCAGCGGCGGACAGGGATTTGGCACTGAAGCTTTCTTT
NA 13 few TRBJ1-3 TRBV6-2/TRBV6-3 CASSEIGGNTIYF TGTGCCAGCAGTGAAATAGGCGGAAACACCATATATTTT
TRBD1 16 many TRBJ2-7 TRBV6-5 CASSSQGAVMIDEQYF TGTGCCAGCAGTTCGCAGGGGGCAGTGATGATCGACGAGCAGTACTTC
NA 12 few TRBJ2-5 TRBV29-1 CSGSGLSETQYF TGCAGCGGATCAGGGTTAAGTGAGACCCAGTACTTC
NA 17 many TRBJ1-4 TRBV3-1 CASSPSVRGATNEKLFF TGTGCCAGCAGCCCGTCGGTTCGAGGCGCAACTAATGAAAAACTGTTTTTT
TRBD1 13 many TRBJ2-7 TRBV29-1 CSVRQGRGYEQYF TGCAGCGTGCGACAGGGAAGAGGCTACGAGCAGTACTTC
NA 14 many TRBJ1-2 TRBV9 CASSEGGQGLGYTF TGTGCCAGCAGCGAGGGGGGGCAGGGTCTTGGCTACACCTTC
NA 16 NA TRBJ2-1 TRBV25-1 CASSDDAGATYNEQFF TGTGCCAGCAGTGACGACGCGGGGGCTACCTACAATGAGCAGTTCTTC
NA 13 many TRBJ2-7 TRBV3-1 CASSPLPRYEQYF TGTGCCAGCAGCCCCCTCCCCCGATACGAGCAGTACTTC
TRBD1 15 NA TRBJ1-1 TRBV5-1 CASSLGGQAFTEAFF TGCGCCAGCAGCCTCGGGGGACAGGCCTTCACTGAAGCTTTCTTT
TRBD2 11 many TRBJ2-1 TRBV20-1 CSATGGNEQFF TGCAGTGCAACGGGGGGGAATGAGCAGTTCTTC
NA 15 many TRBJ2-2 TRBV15 CATSRDRLAGGELFF TGTGCCACCAGCAGAGATAGGCTCGCGGGTGGGGAGCTGTTTTTT
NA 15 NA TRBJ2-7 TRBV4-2 CASSLSMGATYEQYF TGTGCCAGCAGCCTCTCCATGGGGGCGACCTACGAGCAGTACTTC
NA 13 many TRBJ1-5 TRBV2 CASSGTSNQPQHF TGTGCCAGCAGTGGGACCTCCAATCAGCCCCAGCATTTT
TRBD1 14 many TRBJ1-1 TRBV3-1 CASSQRGGATEAFF TGTGCCAGCAGCCAACGAGGGGGCGCCACTGAAGCTTTCTTT
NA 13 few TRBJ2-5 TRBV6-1 CASRRGAEETQYF TGTGCCAGCAGACGGGGGGCCGAAGAGACCCAGTACTTC
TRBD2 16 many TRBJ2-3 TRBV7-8 CASSLGEGSLTDTQYF TGTGCCAGCAGCTTAGGGGAGGGTTCCCTCACAGATACGCAGTATTTT
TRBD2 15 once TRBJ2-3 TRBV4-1 CASSHVAGGTDTQYF TGCGCCAGCAGCCACGTAGCGGGGGGGACAGATACGCAGTATTTT
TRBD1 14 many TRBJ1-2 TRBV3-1 CASSQTGALDGYTF TGTGCCAGCAGCCAGACAGGGGCCCTCGATGGCTACACCTTC
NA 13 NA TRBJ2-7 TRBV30 CAWSVGTDYEQYF TGTGCCTGGAGTGTAGGGACGGACTACGAGCAGTACTTC
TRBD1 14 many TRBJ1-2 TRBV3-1 CASSRQGANYGYTF TGTGCCAGCAGTAGACAGGGGGCGAACTATGGCTACACCTTC